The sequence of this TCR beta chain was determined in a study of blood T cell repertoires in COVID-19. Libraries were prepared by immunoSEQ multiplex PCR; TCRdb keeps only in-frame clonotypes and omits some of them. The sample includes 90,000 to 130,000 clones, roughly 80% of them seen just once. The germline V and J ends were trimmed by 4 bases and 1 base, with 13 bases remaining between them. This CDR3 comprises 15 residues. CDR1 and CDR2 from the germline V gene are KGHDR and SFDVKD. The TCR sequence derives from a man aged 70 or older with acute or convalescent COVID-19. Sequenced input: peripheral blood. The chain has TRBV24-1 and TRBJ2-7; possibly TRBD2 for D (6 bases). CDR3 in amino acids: CATSESGGVSYEQYF. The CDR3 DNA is TGTGCCACCAGTGAAAGTGGCGGGGTATCCTACGAGCAGTACTTC.